In its sample, the clone carrying this T cell receptor (beta chain) was seen once. Its antigen is currently unknown. This sample stems from a study of T cell responses to AZD1222 COVID-19 vaccine. Turning to the study itself: Whether given at about 4 or about 12 weeks, second doses were pooled.

This table comes from immunoSEQ multiplex PCR, and its TCRdb copy is limited to in-frame clones, with some not included. Of about 44,000 clones in the sample, around three quarters were seen once. CDR1 is MDHEN and CDR2 is SYDVKM in the germline V gene. The J segment lost 0 bases and the V segment lost 7 bases, leaving 13 bases of the junction unmatched. The CDR3 runs to 17 residues. The study's findings and limits: Sampled repertoires all dated from after the peak T cell response. Epitopes outside B.1.351 and B.1.1.7 mutated regions reportedly drew nearly half of spike TCRs. A mostly white British donor set with more females was recruited, and clonal diversity was possibly underestimated.

The gene calls are TRBV28 and TRBJ1-1, with 8 positions matching TRBD1. The sample was peripheral blood, taken on day 0 of AZD1222 vaccination. The TCR was taken from an adult in good health. CDR3 nucleotide sequence: TGTGCCAGCATCGGAAACAGGGGGTTGAGGGTGAACACTGAAGCTTTCTTT. Protein: CASIGNRGLRVNTEAFF.